Here is one T cell receptor (beta chain) with its context. This sample is drawn from a study of blood T cell repertoires in COVID-19. The germline V gene encodes CDR1 GTSNPN and CDR2 SVGIG (reference sequence). With V trimmed by 4 bases and J by 6 bases, 8 bases remained unmatched. The CDR3 has 15 residues. Repertoires were generated with immunoSEQ multiplex PCR, while TCRdb's copy carries only in-frame clones and drops some. Of around 480,000 clones detected, 88% appear once; the ten largest clones hold around an eighth. Sequenced: peripheral blood. This TCR was sampled from a woman aged 45-65 years with COVID-19, enrolled during active disease. The rearrangement uses TRBV30 and TRBJ2-1, with 11 nucleotides matching TRBD2. The CDR3 reads CAWIALAGAPNEQFF. The CDR3 bases are TGTGCCTGGATAGCACTAGCGGGGGCCCCCAATGAGCAGTTCTTC.